The 22 T cell receptor beta chains below were found in one sample sequenced in a study of OX40 agonist ivuxolimab in advanced cancers. Data came from immunoSEQ multiplex PCR; TCRdb stores just in-frame clones and leaves some out. The repertoire holds more than 90,000 clones, with more than 80% as singletons. Sequencing used CD4+ or CD8+ T cells sorted from blood, obtained in a trial of the OX40 agonist ivuxolimab. These receptors originate from an adult with an advanced solid tumor such as melanoma, head and neck, liver or kidney cancer.

This clone came up a few times. The chain has TRBV7-8 and TRBJ2-1; D not resolved. Trimming removed 8 bases at V and 0 bases at J, with 17 bases between. There are 16 residues in the CDR3. Germline CDR1 is SGHVS and CDR2 is FQNEAQ. CDR3 bases: TGTGCCAGCCTCGGCCCTAGTTCTCACTCCTACAATGAGCAGTTCTTC. It codes for CASLGPSSHSYNEQFF.

This clone was seen a few times. CDR3: CASSDSGGTGNEQFF. The CDR3 nucleotides read TGTGCCAGCAGTGACTCCGGGGGTACCGGAAATGAGCAGTTCTTC. The J gene is TRBJ2-1, the V gene TRBV6-4, with D perhaps matching TRBD2 (6 bases). Germline V lookup: CDR1 MRHNA, CDR2 SNTAGT. This CDR3 spans 15 amino acids. V shed 0 bases and J shed 7 bases, with 13 bases lying between them.

The J gene is TRBJ2-7, the V gene TRBV11-1, with D perhaps matching TRBD1 (6 bases). Germline loops: CDR1 SGHAT, CDR2 FQDESV (reference sequence). The CDR3 spans 13 residues. V dropped 4 bases and J dropped 5 bases, with 12 bases sitting between them. The CDR3 coding sequence is TGTGCCAGCAGCTCCAGGGGTTGGAACGAGCAGTACTTC. Encoded protein: CASSSRGWNEQYF.

This clone was detected only a few times. The chain employs TRBV5-6 and TRBJ1-4; 9 bases fit TRBD1. The junction had 2 bases not matched to a gene; V was cut back by 1 base and J by 4 bases. Germline values: CDR1 SGHDT, CDR2 YYEEEE. This CDR3 has 15 amino acids. CDR3 amino acids: CASSLSGQGNEKLFF. Here the CDR3 DNA reads TGTGCCAGCAGCTTGTCGGGACAGGGTAATGAAAAACTGTTTTTT.

V gene TRBV5-8 combines with J gene TRBJ2-5, with a possible D match to TRBD2 (5 bases). Looked up from germline, CDR1 is SGHTS and CDR2 is YDEGEE. With 2 bases removed from V and 2 bases from J, the gap between germline ends came to 13 bases. The CDR3 is 15 amino acids. DNA of the CDR3: TGTGCCAGCAGCTTTGGGGAGACCCATCAAGAGACCCAGTACTTC. As protein: CASSFGETHQETQYF.

V and J are TRBV2 and TRBJ1-5; D not certain. V was cut by 3 bases and J by 1 base, with 10 bases left in between. Germline CDR1 SNHLY, CDR2 FYNNEI. CDR3 length: 15 amino acids. The CDR3 loop is CASSEWDVSNQPQHF. The CDR3 coding sequence is TGTGCCAGCAGTGAGTGGGATGTGAGCAATCAGCCCCAGCATTTT. The full variable domain, rest sourced from reference TRBV2 and TRBJ1-5, is EPEVTQTPSHQVTQMGQEVILRCVPISNHLYFYWYRQILGQKVEFLVSFYNNEISEKSEIFDDQFSVERPDGSNFTLKIRSTKLEDSAMYFCASSEWDVSNQPQHFGDGTRLSIL.

The chain employs TRBV5-1 and TRBJ1-6, with D unresolved. Trimming stripped 1 base from V and 10 bases from J, with 12 bases between. Germline-derived CDR1 and CDR2 are SGHRS and YFSETQ. The CDR3 covers 14 residues. CDR3 protein: CASSLTSQDSPLHF. In nucleotides, the CDR3 is TGCGCCAGCAGCTTGACGTCCCAGGACTCACCCCTCCACTTT.

The sample holds one count of this clone. V usage is TRBV12-5 and J usage is TRBJ1-6, with 8 nucleotides matching TRBD1. J was trimmed by 10 bases and V by 2 bases; bases with no gene match: 13. CDR3 length: 17 residues. Germline V gene sequence: CDR1 LGHNT, CDR2 FRNRAP. The CDR3 loop reads CASGLLPRGPAESPLHF. The CDR3 DNA reads as TGTGCTAGTGGTTTGCTCCCCAGGGGGCCTGCGGAATCACCCCTCCACTTT.

This clone was observed a single time. This sequence joins TRBV2 and TRBJ1-4, with D uncertain. Germline V gene data show CDR1 as SNHLY and CDR2 as FYNNEI. V was shortened by 2 bases and J by 7 bases, with 14 bases between the two germline ends. CDR3 length: 15 residues. CDR3 DNA: TGTGCCAGCAGTGAATGGCCTGCCGAGGGTGAAAAACTGTTTTTT. Translating it yields CASSEWPAEGEKLFF.

The V call is TRBV7-3, the J call TRBJ2-3; TRBD2 might be the D (6 bases). Germline values: CDR1 SGHTA, CDR2 FQGTGA. The CDR3 is 14 residues long. V gave up 7 bases and J gave up 5 bases, with 16 bases separating them. The CDR3 sequence: CASNHGGVVDTQYF. The CDR3 DNA sequence: TGTGCCAGCAACCACGGCGGGGTAGTAGATACGCAGTATTTT.

CDR3 region: CASVLAGGPSEQFF. The DNA of the CDR3 is TGTGCCTCGGTCTTAGCGGGGGGCCCCAGTGAGCAGTTCTTC. The V gene is TRBV30, the J gene TRBJ2-1; TRBD2 aligns across 10 bases. Germline lookup yields CDR1 GTSNPN and CDR2 SVGIG (reference sequence). The CDR3 is 14 amino acids. With V trimmed by 7 bases and J by 9 bases, 12 bases remained unmatched. Complete variable domain (other parts from reference TRBV30 and TRBJ2-1): SQTIHQWPATLVQPVGSPLSLECTVEGTSNPNLYWYRQAAGRGLQLLFYSVGIGQISSEVPQNLSASRPQDRQFILSSKKLLLSDSGFYLCASVLAGGPSEQFFGPGTRLTVL.

V is TRBV10-1 and J is TRBJ2-2; D might be TRBD1 or TRBD2, each matching 5 bases. Per the germline V gene, CDR1 is WNHNN and CDR2 is SYGVQD (reference sequence). There are 14 residues in the CDR3. V was trimmed by 3 bases and J by 7 bases, leaving 12 bases between them. The CDR3 loop is CASSDFQRGGELFF. The DNA of the CDR3 is TGCGCCAGCAGTGACTTCCAGAGGGGCGGGGAGCTGTTTTTT.

This clone was seen once. The chain couples TRBV6-5 to TRBJ1-2; TRBD1 matches 7 bases. The germline V gene has CDR1 MNHEY and CDR2 SVGAGI. V lost 5 bases to trimming and J lost 4 bases; unmatched junction nucleotides: 7. This CDR3 has 14 amino acids. The CDR3 DNA reads as TGTGCCAGCAGTACAGGGGAGTGGGCCTATGGCTACACCTTC. Amino acid sequence: CASSTGEWAYGYTF.

This chain links TRBV5-5 with TRBJ1-2, with D tentatively TRBD1 (6 bases). CDR3 size: 14 residues. Trimming pared 0 bases from V and 4 bases from J, leaving 10 bases between. Germline lookup yields CDR1 SGHKS and CDR2 YYEKEE (reference sequence). In DNA form, the CDR3 reads TGTGCCAGCAGCTTGGAGCGGACAGTCTATGGCTACACCTTC. Translation gives CASSLERTVYGYTF.

The CDR3 DNA follows: TGTGCCAGCAGCTCATTCTCACTCTCAGGGGGCGCAGATGAAAAACTGTTTTTT. Its translation is CASSSFSLSGGADEKLFF. This rearrangement joins TRBV11-2 to TRBJ1-4, with TRBD1 matching 8 bases. The junction had 16 bases not matched to a gene; V was cut back by 4 bases and J by 6 bases. Germline-derived CDR1 and CDR2 are SGHAT and FQNNGV. This CDR3 region has 18 residues.

This chain links TRBV7-3 with TRBJ2-6; tentative D call: TRBD1 (6 bases). The V gene's germline CDR1 is SGHTA and CDR2 FQGTGA. This CDR3 has 16 amino acids. V was trimmed by 3 bases and J by 4 bases, leaving 13 bases between them. The CDR3 loop is CASSFWQGSGANVLTF. The CDR3, as DNA: TGTGCCAGCAGCTTCTGGCAGGGGTCGGGGGCCAACGTCCTGACTTTC.

The chain uses TRBV7-3 and TRBJ2-7; D remains unclear. CDR1 and CDR2 from the germline V gene are SGHTA and FQGTGA. The CDR3 contains 12 residues. Trimming shortened V by 1 base and J by 3 bases, and 4 bases separated the two germline ends. The CDR3 nucleotides read TGTGCCAGCAGCTTAAGGAGCTACGAGCAGTACTTC. As protein: CASSLRSYEQYF. The full variable domain, with the rest looked up from reference TRBV7-3 and TRBJ2-7, is GAGVSQTPSNKVTEKGKYVELRCDPISGHTALYWYRQSLGQGPEFLIYFQGTGAADDSGLPNDRFFAVRPEGSVSTLKIQRTERGDSAVYLCASSLRSYEQYFGPGTRLTVT.

The chain carries TRBV5-1 and TRBJ2-1; D perhaps matches TRBD2 (6 bases). Germline CDR1 SGHRS, CDR2 YFSETQ. The CDR3 runs to 16 residues. The ends were cut back, 1 base at V and 3 bases at J, with 14 bases in the middle. The CDR3 DNA is TGCGCCAGCAGCTTGATTACGGGAGCTTTCTACAATGAGCAGTTCTTC. This codes for CASSLITGAFYNEQFF.

This sequence joins TRBV19 and TRBJ2-1; D remains unclear. Germline V CDR1 and CDR2: LNHDA, SQIVND (reference sequence). The length of the CDR3 is 16 residues. Trimming shortened V by 3 bases and J by 0 bases, and 12 bases separated the two germline ends. The CDR3 loop reads CASSIAAVRSYNEQFF. CDR3 sequence (DNA): TGTGCCAGTAGTATCGCGGCGGTCCGCTCCTACAATGAGCAGTTCTTC.

The chain uses TRBV7-8 and TRBJ1-1; a possible D gene is TRBD1 (6 bases). Trimming removed 5 bases from V and 2 bases from J, with 12 bases in between. The CDR3 contains 14 residues. Germline V CDR1 and CDR2: SGHVS, FQNEAQ. For the CDR3, the DNA is TGTGCCAGCAGCCCTAGGACAGCCAACACTGAAGCTTTCTTT. This gives the protein CASSPRTANTEAFF.

The chain combines TRBV29-1 with TRBJ2-7; the match to TRBD1 covers 9 bases. CDR1 is SQVTM and CDR2 is ANQGSEA in the germline V gene. The CDR3 is 14 residues long. V trimming: 7 bases; J trimming: 7 bases; junction bases outside the gene matches: 14. The CDR3 loop reads CSGGKGTGLREQYF. DNA of the CDR3: TGCAGCGGGGGGAAAGGGACAGGGCTCCGTGAGCAGTACTTC.

A single count supports this clone. The chain combines TRBV7-2 with TRBJ2-7, with TRBD2 matching 7 bases. The V and J ends lost 3 bases and 3 bases, in that order; junction bases with no gene match: 5. The germline gives CDR1 SGHTA, CDR2 FQGNSA. CDR3 length: 14 residues. The CDR3 DNA follows: TGTGCCAGCAGCTTGGCGGGGGAACTCTACGAGCAGTACTTC. Translated: CASSLAGELYEQYF.